Below, one TCR beta chain is given with its context. A read error is possible here, since a much larger clone lies one base away. The ends were cut back, 3 bases at V and 9 bases at J, with 10 bases in the middle. This CDR3 contains 12 residues. Germline assignment: CDR1 SGHDT and CDR2 YYEEEE. Previously reported methods and listed TCR primers produced the bulk TCR libraries. TCRdb independently ran MiXCR on the PCR reads; one entry per CDR3 protein. The sample contains 550,000 to 750,000 distinct CDR3 sequences, just under 20% of which appear only once. The sample comes from a study of molecular identifiers for immune sequencing clone quantification.

The TCR was taken from a human donor in good health. Some libraries in this study had Jurkat cell RNA spiked in. Sequences were obtained from naive CD8+ T cells from blood, with Jurkat cell RNA spiked in. Noted subset: FACS-sorted CD8+CD4-CCR7+CD45RA+ naive T cells. The V and J genes are TRBV5-6 and TRBJ2-1, with a weak D call TRBD2 (5 bases). CDR3: CASSSGFIEQFF. CDR3 DNA sequence: TGTGCCAGCAGCTCGGGATTTATTGAGCAGTTCTTC.